This T cell receptor (beta chain) was captured in a study of cytomegalovirus exposure and HLA in healthy donors. Researchers ran the PCR with 60 Vbeta and 13 Jbeta primers. The protocol was immunoSEQ multiplex PCR, while the TCRdb copy is restricted to in-frame clones and leaves out a portion. This table has around 160,000 clones, almost 80% appearing once. Trimming took off 2 bases at V and 5 bases at J, with 13 bases between the two ends. The CDR3 is made up of 14 amino acids. Germline assignment: CDR1 MNHEY and CDR2 SVGAGI. Note on this clone: Its specificity is unknown.

Study outcomes and limitations: Indistinguishability led to the exclusion of some V segments, TRBV6-2 and TRBV6-3 included.

J is TRBJ2-7 and V is TRBV6-5, with D possibly matching TRBD1 (5 bases). This TCR derives from a man aged 45-65 years in good health and CMV-seropositive. The sample consisted of PBMCs. Written as DNA, the CDR3 is TGTGCCAGCAGTTACCCAGCAGGGAACCACGAGCAGTACTTC. The encoded protein is CASSYPAGNHEQYF.